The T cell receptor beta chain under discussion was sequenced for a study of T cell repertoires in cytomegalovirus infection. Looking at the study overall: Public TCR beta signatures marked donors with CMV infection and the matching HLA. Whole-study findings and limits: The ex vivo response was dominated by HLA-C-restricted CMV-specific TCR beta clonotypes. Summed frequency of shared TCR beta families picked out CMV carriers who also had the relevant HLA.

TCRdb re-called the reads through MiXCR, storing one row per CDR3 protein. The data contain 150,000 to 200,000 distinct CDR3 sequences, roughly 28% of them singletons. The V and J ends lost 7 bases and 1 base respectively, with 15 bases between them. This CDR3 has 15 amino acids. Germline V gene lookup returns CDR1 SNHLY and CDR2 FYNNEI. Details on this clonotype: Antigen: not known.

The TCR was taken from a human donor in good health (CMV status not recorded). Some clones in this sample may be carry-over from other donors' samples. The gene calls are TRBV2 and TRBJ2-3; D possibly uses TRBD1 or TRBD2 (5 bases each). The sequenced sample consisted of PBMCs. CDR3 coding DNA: TGTGCCAGCACTCGAGGGGATCCACGCACAGATACGCAGTATTTT. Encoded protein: CASTRGDPRTDTQYF.